This T cell receptor (beta chain) was recorded in a study of shared clonotypes between healthy human individuals. Study-level background: Donor composition was a couple of women and a few men, aged 18 to 49.

CDR1 and CDR2 (germline): MNHNY, SVGAGI (reference sequence). With 2 bases clipped from V and 4 bases from J, the junction kept 7 bases outside the gene matches. The CDR3 runs 16 residues. This clone showed up just a few times. Its specificity is not known. Study-level points and caveats: An effect of sequencing depth on clonotype sharing among donors was expected.

The assay ran at deep level. The data were produced by immunoSEQ multiplex PCR, yet TCRdb's version contains in-frame clones alone and is incomplete. The sample has hundreds of thousands of clones, about 85% seen once. Sequenced material: PBMCs. The receptor comes from a woman aged 40 to 50 in good health. Some clones in this sample may be carry-over from other donors' samples. The chain has TRBV6-6 and TRBJ2-2; 7 bases map to TRBD2. The CDR3 reads CASSYEGLVGTGELFF. CDR3 in DNA: TGTGCCAGCAGTTACGAAGGACTAGTGGGCACCGGGGAGCTGTTTTTT.